Following are 25 T cell receptor beta chains from one sample sequenced in a study of blood T cell repertoires in COVID-19. The repertoire was sequenced with immunoSEQ multiplex PCR; TCRdb's copy has only in-frame clones and lacks some. The sample carries around 110,000 clones, roughly 89% recorded once. Sequenced sample: peripheral blood. These receptors were collected from a man in his forties with acute or convalescent COVID-19.

This chain links TRBV6-5 with TRBJ1-2, with D possibly matching TRBD1 (5 bases). V lost 5 bases and J lost 2, with 15 bases in between. Per the germline V gene, CDR1 is MNHEY and CDR2 is SVGAGI. The CDR3 loop spans 15 amino acids. For the CDR3, the DNA is TGTGCCAGCAGTACAGTGGGGGGAATGAACTATGGCTACACCTTC. Translation: CASSTVGGMNYGYTF.

The V call is TRBV18, the J call TRBJ1-6; maybe TRBD1 (6 bases). The CDR3 is 14 amino acids. Germline V lookup: CDR1 KGHSH, CDR2 LQKENI. V lost 4 bases to trimming and J lost 7 bases, with 11 bases between them. In DNA form, the CDR3 reads TGTGCCAGCTCACTTTGGGACACGAATTCACCCCTCCACTTT. This sequence encodes CASSLWDTNSPLHF.

This chain links TRBV11-2 with TRBJ1-1; D remains unclear. The germline gives CDR1 SGHAT, CDR2 FQNNGV. The length of the CDR3 is 16 residues. The V and J ends lost 0 bases and 1 base respectively, with 12 bases between them. CDR3 DNA: TGTGCCAGCAGCTTAGATTCTAGTGGCGCGAACACTGAAGCTTTCTTT. The encoded protein is CASSLDSSGANTEAFF.

The count of this clone is one. V and J are TRBV7-9 and TRBJ1-5; D is perhaps TRBD1 (5 bases). Germline V gene data show CDR1 as SEHNR and CDR2 as FQNEAQ (reference sequence). V was cut by 5 bases and J by 5 bases, with 22 bases left in between. This CDR3 contains 17 residues. The CDR3 sequence: CASSLEPRVGLHQPQHF. CDR3 nucleotides: TGTGCCAGCAGCCTAGAGCCCAGGGTTGGTTTACATCAGCCCCAGCATTTT.

The chain employs TRBV4-3 and TRBJ1-1; D gene unclear. Between the trimmed V and J ends, which lost 3 bases and 3 bases, there was a span of 11 bases. Germline values: CDR1 LGHNA, CDR2 YSLEER. The CDR3 runs 14 residues. The CDR3 DNA is TGCGCCAGCAGCCAGGATCAGGTCCACACTGAAGCTTTCTTT. The encoded protein is CASSQDQVHTEAFF.

This chain uses TRBV5-1 with TRBJ2-1; D might be TRBD2 (6 bases). The CDR3 totals 15 residues. Trimming stripped 5 bases from V and 4 bases from J, with 16 bases between. Germline CDR1 is SGHRS and CDR2 is YFSETQ. The CDR3 region is CASRLGTVVYNEQFF. The CDR3 bases are TGCGCCAGCAGACTGGGGACTGTAGTTTACAATGAGCAGTTCTTC.

The chain links TRBV3-1 (or the pseudogene TRBV3-2) to TRBJ1-2; D uncertain. This CDR3 has 13 residues. The V gene lost 0 bases and the J gene lost 8 bases, with 10 bases spanning the gap. Germline V lookup: CDR1 LGHDT, CDR2 YNNKEL (reference sequence). The CDR3 coding sequence is TGTGCCAGCAGCCAAGATACGAGATCCGGCTACACCTTC. Translated, it gives CASSQDTRSGYTF.

The chain is built from TRBV12-3 or TRBV12-4 and TRBJ2-1; D is perhaps TRBD2 (5 bases). Trimming cost V 7 bases and J 6 bases, with 10 bases left between them. The CDR3 totals 12 residues. CDR3 region: CASIGNGNEQFF. The DNA for the CDR3 is TGTGCCAGCATCGGGAACGGCAATGAGCAGTTCTTC.

This chain uses TRBV3-1 (or the pseudogene TRBV3-2) with TRBJ1-1, with 8 nucleotides matching TRBD1. Per the germline V gene, CDR1 is LGHDT and CDR2 is YNNKEL (reference sequence). After removal of 6 bases from V and 1 base from J, the junction contained 13 bases not matched to a gene. This CDR3 is 17 amino acids long. CDR3 residues: CASSPLQGGAGNTEAFF. The DNA of the CDR3 is TGTGCCAGCAGTCCCTTACAGGGGGGGGCGGGGAACACTGAAGCTTTCTTT.

The chain recombines TRBV7-9 with TRBJ2-7; 7 nucleotides agree with TRBD1. V lost 1 base to trimming and J lost 0 bases; unmatched junction nucleotides: 3. This CDR3 is 15 amino acids long. The germline gives CDR1 SEHNR, CDR2 FQNEAQ (reference sequence). CDR3 residues: CASSLVRGSSYEQYF. In DNA form, the CDR3 reads TGTGCCAGCAGCTTAGTCAGGGGGAGCTCCTACGAGCAGTACTTC.

The chain uses TRBV18 and TRBJ1-6; a weak D match, TRBD1 (6 bases). The CDR3 sequence is 15 residues long. V shed 3 bases and J shed 10 bases, with 16 bases lying between them. Germline-derived CDR1 and CDR2 are KGHSH and LQKENI. The CDR3 bases are TGTGCCAGCTCACCCGAGGTCGGGGGGCTGTCACCCCTCCACTTT. This codes for CASSPEVGGLSPLHF.

The V and J genes are TRBV6-2 or TRBV6-3 and TRBJ2-1, with 12 bases lining up with TRBD2. The J segment lost 10 bases and the V segment lost 5 bases, leaving 3 bases of the junction unmatched. CDR1 is MNHEY and CDR2 is SVGEGT in the germline V gene. CDR3 length equals 13 residues. The CDR3 bases are TGTGCCAGCAGTCTCCTAGCGGGGGGGGAGCAGTTCTTC. Its translation is CASSLLAGGEQFF.

V and J are TRBV12-5 and TRBJ2-1; TRBD2 matches at 8 bases. The CDR3 is 12 residues long. Looked up from germline, CDR1 is LGHNT and CDR2 is FRNRAP. V gave up 3 bases and J gave up 10 bases; unmatched junction bases: 2. CDR3 sequence (DNA): TGTGCTAGTGGTTTAGGCGGGGGGGAGCAGTTCTTC. It codes for CASGLGGGEQFF.

The J gene is TRBJ2-1, the V gene TRBV7-9; D gene unclear. The CDR3 contains 15 residues. Trimming stripped 1 base from V and 4 bases from J, with 11 bases between. The germline CDR1 and CDR2 sequences are SEHNR and FQNEAQ (reference sequence). The CDR3 coding sequence is TGTGCCAGCAGCTTAGAAGCCCACTCTTACAATGAGCAGTTCTTC. This sequence encodes CASSLEAHSYNEQFF.

The CDR3 spells CASSYSAGSSYNEQFF. CDR3 DNA: TGTGCCAGCAGTTACTCGGCCGGGAGCTCCTACAATGAGCAGTTCTTC. This chain links TRBV6-5 with TRBJ2-1, with D tentatively TRBD2 (6 bases). Trimming shortened V by 0 bases and J by 0 bases, and 9 bases separated the two germline ends. Germline CDR1 is MNHEY and CDR2 is SVGAGI. The CDR3 is 16 amino acids.

Regarding this clone: Other DNA sequences in the sample encode the same CDR3. The chain uses TRBV2 and TRBJ1-1; D gene uncertain. This CDR3 has 13 amino acids. Per the germline V gene, CDR1 is SNHLY and CDR2 is FYNNEI. V was clipped by 5 bases and J by 1 base, with 8 bases between them. Here the CDR3 DNA reads TGTGCCAGCAGTTGGGCGCCGAACACTGAAGCTTTCTTT. Translation: CASSWAPNTEAFF.

This rearrangement joins TRBV12-3 or TRBV12-4 to TRBJ1-1; no firm D call. The ends were cut back, 3 bases at V and 7 bases at J, with 9 bases in the middle. The CDR3 is 12 residues long. The CDR3 reads CASSFNGYEAFF. The DNA for the CDR3 is TGTGCCAGCAGTTTTAACGGGTATGAAGCTTTCTTT.

The genes are TRBV6-5 and TRBJ1-1; the D is unclear. The CDR3 extends over 12 amino acids. V dropped 4 bases and J dropped 6 bases, with 9 bases sitting between them. Looked up from germline, CDR1 is MNHEY and CDR2 is SVGAGI. The CDR3, as DNA: TGTGCCAGCAGTTCCCTCCGGGCTGAAGCTTTCTTT. Amino acids: CASSSLRAEAFF.

The chain carries TRBV20-1 and TRBJ2-3, with D perhaps matching TRBD2 (7 bases). There are 16 residues in the CDR3. In germline, CDR1 is DFQATT, CDR2 SNEGSKA (reference sequence). V was cut by 3 bases and J by 1 base, with 17 bases left in between. CDR3 sequence: CSASATSGGRTDTQYF. CDR3 nucleotides: TGCAGTGCTAGTGCGACCTCGGGGGGCCGCACAGATACGCAGTATTTT.

In DNA, the CDR3 is TGTGCCAGCACCGAGTTTAGCAATCAGCCCCAGCATTTT. Protein: CASTEFSNQPQHF. The rearrangement uses TRBV6-5 and TRBJ1-5, with D uncertain. CDR3 length: 13 amino acids. Germline V lookup: CDR1 MNHEY, CDR2 SVGAGI. The ends were cut back, 7 bases at V and 0 bases at J, with 7 bases in the middle.

The chain combines TRBV11-2 with TRBJ1-2; D is uncertain. Trimming left V 4 bases short and J 7 bases short, with 16 bases between. This CDR3 spans 14 amino acids. Germline CDR1 and CDR2: SGHAT and FQNNGV. CDR3 protein: CASSSPTSHTGYTF. The CDR3 DNA reads TGTGCCAGCAGCTCCCCAACGAGTCATACTGGCTACACCTTC.

This chain links TRBV6-5 with TRBJ2-1, with D possibly being TRBD1 (7 bases). Germline V CDR1 and CDR2: MNHEY, SVGAGI. The CDR3 covers 14 residues. The V and J ends lost 6 bases and 6 bases respectively, with 15 bases between them. CDR3 sequence: CASSYDREVNEQFF. The CDR3 nucleotides read TGTGCCAGCAGCTACGACAGGGAGGTCAATGAGCAGTTCTTC.

The CDR3: CASIPGQEPYEQYF. In nucleotides, the CDR3 is TGTGCCAGCATTCCGGGACAGGAGCCCTACGAGCAGTACTTC. The V and J genes are TRBV6-6 and TRBJ2-7; 8 nucleotides align to TRBD1. Germline V gene sequence: CDR1 MNHNY, CDR2 SVGAGI (reference sequence). The CDR3 spans 14 residues. V was clipped by 7 bases and J by 2 bases; unmatched bases: 7.

The J gene is TRBJ2-7, the V gene TRBV6-5, with D possibly matching TRBD1 (6 bases). Trimming took off 6 bases at V and 3 bases at J, with 12 bases between the two ends. This CDR3 region has 13 residues. The germline V gene encodes CDR1 MNHEY and CDR2 SVGAGI. The CDR3 is CASRQQGIYEQYF. The DNA of the CDR3 is TGTGCCAGCAGACAACAGGGAATCTACGAGCAGTACTTC.

The gene calls are TRBV11-2 and TRBJ2-5; D uncertain. Germline loops: CDR1 SGHAT, CDR2 FQNNGV. With 5 bases removed from V and 6 bases from J, the gap between germline ends came to 19 bases. This CDR3 contains 15 residues. The CDR3 reads CASSKPTGGPKTQYF. The CDR3 DNA is TGTGCCAGCAGCAAACCCACGGGTGGCCCCAAGACCCAGTACTTC.